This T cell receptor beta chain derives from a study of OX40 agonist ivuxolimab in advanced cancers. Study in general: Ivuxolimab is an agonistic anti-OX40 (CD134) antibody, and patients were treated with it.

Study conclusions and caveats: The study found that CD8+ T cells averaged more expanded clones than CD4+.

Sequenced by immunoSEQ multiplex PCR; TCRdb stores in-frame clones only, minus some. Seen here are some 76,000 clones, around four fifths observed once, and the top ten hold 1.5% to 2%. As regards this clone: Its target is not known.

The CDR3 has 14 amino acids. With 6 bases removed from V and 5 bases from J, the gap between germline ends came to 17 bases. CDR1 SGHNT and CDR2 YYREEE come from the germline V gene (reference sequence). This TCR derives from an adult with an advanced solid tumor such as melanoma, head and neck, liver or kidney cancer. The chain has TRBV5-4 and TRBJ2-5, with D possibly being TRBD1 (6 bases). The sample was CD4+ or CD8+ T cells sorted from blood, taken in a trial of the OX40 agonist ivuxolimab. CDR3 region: CASTIQGFAETQYF. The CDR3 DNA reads TGTGCCAGCACCATACAGGGATTCGCGGAGACCCAGTACTTC.